The rows below give T cell receptor beta chains drawn from one sample of a study of blood T cells in healthy people across ages. TCRdb used MiXCR to reprocess the 5' RACE reads, holding one entry per CDR3 protein. This table holds hundreds of thousands of distinct CDR3 sequences, roughly a quarter found once. The sample was also reused in another study, on T cells of mothers and their children.

What was sequenced was blood. These receptors came from a boy under 10 years old in good health. CDR3s include the opening cysteine and the closing phenylalanine or tryptophan. The order of the fields is D gene, V gene, clone size, J gene, CDR3 DNA, CDR3 protein. A D gene is named only where the DNA matches it firmly. Not all rows give a size; the values are once, few, many and, for expanded clones, a class.

>TRBD1|TRBV5-6|.|TRBJ1-1
TGTGCCAGCAGCTTGAAGGACAGGGGTTCTTTCTTT
CASSLKDRGSFF
>.|TRBV2|.|TRBJ1-4
TGTGCCAGCAGTGAAGGGGAGATTCCAACTAATGAAAAACTGTTTTTT
CASSEGEIPTNEKLFF
>.|TRBV20-1|few|TRBJ1-4
TGCAGTGTCCAGGCCCACGGGGAAAAACTGTTTTTT
CSVQAHGEKLFF
>.|TRBV30|.|TRBJ2-1
TGTGCCTGGAGGGGGGACGGCAATGAGCAGTTCTTC
CAWRGDGNEQFF
>.|TRBV12-3/TRBV12-4|.|TRBJ2-3
TGTGCCAGTTCTGTGGCCGGGACTCGCACAGATACGCAGTATTTT
CASSVAGTRTDTQYF
>TRBD2|TRBV10-3|.|TRBJ2-3
TGTGCCTCCAAGAGGGAGGGCCCTCAGATAAACCACACCACAGATACGCAGTATTTT
CASKREGPQINHTTDTQYF
>.|TRBV3-1|.|TRBJ2-6
TGTGCCAGCAGCCAAGGATCAGGCAGGGCTGGGCCCAACGTCCTGACTTTC
CASSQGSGRAGPNVLTF
>TRBD1|TRBV30|.|TRBJ1-2
TGTGCCTGGAGCTTACCCGGGACAGGGGGACATGGCTACACCTTC
CAWSLPGTGGHGYTF
>.|TRBV12-3/TRBV12-4|.|TRBJ2-1
TGTGCCAGCATCCCACTCTCCGGGTCCCCCTACAATGAGCAGTTCTTC
CASIPLSGSPYNEQFF
>.|TRBV10-3|.|TRBJ1-2
TGTGCCATCAGCCCCAGGGCCGGCTATGGCTACACCTTC
CAISPRAGYGYTF
>.|TRBV6-1|few|TRBJ1-4
TGTGCCAGCAGGGGCCAGATTAATGAAAAACTGTTTTTT
CASRGQINEKLFF
>.|TRBV19|.|TRBJ2-7
TGTGCCAGTAGTATCGGCCCGAAGGGCTACGAGCAGTACTTC
CASSIGPKGYEQYF
>TRBD1|TRBV5-1|.|TRBJ1-5
TGCGCCAGCCTCGTCCCGGGACAGGGAGGAGGCAATCAGCCCCAGCATTTT
CASLVPGQGGGNQPQHF
>TRBD1|TRBV3-1|.|TRBJ1-4
TGTGCCACTGCAGGGGGCGCAGGTGAAAAACTGTTTTTT
CATAGGAGEKLFF
>TRBD2|TRBV9|.|TRBJ2-7
TGTGCCAGCAGCGCAACGACTAGCGGGGTGGGGGAGCAGTACTTC
CASSATTSGVGEQYF
>.|TRBV27|few|TRBJ2-5
TGTGCCAGCAGTTTATCGTGGGGGCGCAGGGAGACCCAGTACTTC
CASSLSWGRRETQYF
>.|TRBV12-3/TRBV12-4|few|TRBJ1-1
TGTGCCAGCAGCTCGGGACCCCCTGAAGCTTTCTTT
CASSSGPPEAFF
>TRBD1|TRBV20-1|many|TRBJ2-6
TGCAGTGCGAGACAGGGCTCTGGGGCCAACGTCCTGACTTTC
CSARQGSGANVLTF
>.|TRBV25-1|.|TRBJ2-7
TGTGCCAGCAGTGCGGGGGCTGGAAAGCAGTACTTC
CASSAGAGKQYF
>TRBD2|TRBV7-8|few|TRBJ2-1
TGTGCCAGCAGCTCCCAGAAAGGACTAGCGGGCCTGAGCTCCTACAATGAGCAGTTCTTC
CASSSQKGLAGLSSYNEQFF
>.|TRBV19|.|TRBJ1-2
TGTGCCAGCTTCAACAGGGAGAACTATGGCTACACCTTC
CASFNRENYGYTF
>TRBD1|TRBV30|few|TRBJ1-1
TGTGCCTGGACCAACACGGGACAGGGTGAATCTTTCTTT
CAWTNTGQGESFF
>.|TRBV20-1|.|TRBJ1-1
TGCAGTGCTAGTGCAGTAGGCACTGAAGCTTTCTTT
CSASAVGTEAFF
>.|TRBV7-9|few|TRBJ2-5
TGTGCCAGCAGCACCACGGGACAAGAGACCCAGTACTTC
CASSTTGQETQYF
>TRBD1|TRBV7-2|.|TRBJ1-2
TGTGCCAGCAGCTCCAGGGGGCTAGCTAACTATGGCTACACCTTC
CASSSRGLANYGYTF
>TRBD1|TRBV6-6|.|TRBJ1-2
TGTGCCAGCATCACGACAGGGCGAGGTGGCTACACCTTC
CASITTGRGGYTF
>.|TRBV2|few|TRBJ2-7
TGTGCCAGCAGTGAGATCCGAAATCGGCAGTACTTC
CASSEIRNRQYF
>.|TRBV7-2|.|TRBJ2-2
TGTGCCAGCAGCTTAGATTCCGGGAGAGGCACCGGGGAGCTGTTTTTT
CASSLDSGRGTGELFF
>.|TRBV14|.|TRBJ2-3
TGTGCCAGCAGCCAAGAATACTACCTGGATAGAGATACGCAGTATTTT
CASSQEYYLDRDTQYF
>TRBD1|TRBV11-2|.|TRBJ1-1
TGTGCCAGCAGCTTAGGTTTGACAGGGAGTTACACTGAAGCTTTCTTT
CASSLGLTGSYTEAFF
>.|TRBV9|.|TRBJ2-7
TGTGCCAGCAGCGTAGCCGTTTCGGGGGACGGGACTTACGAGCAGTACTTC
CASSVAVSGDGTYEQYF
>TRBD2|TRBV20-1|.|TRBJ2-3
TGCAGTGCTAGTCCTAGCGGGGGGGCAGGGACGCAGTATTTT
CSASPSGGAGTQYF
>.|TRBV24-1|few|TRBJ1-5
TGTGCCACCTTAAGTCAGCAGGATCAGCCCCAGCATTTT
CATLSQQDQPQHF
>.|TRBV6-5|few|TRBJ2-5
TGTGCCAGCAGTTACGCTAGCAGTCAGACCCAGTACTTC
CASSYASSQTQYF
>.|TRBV2|.|TRBJ2-4
TGTGCCAGCAGTGTCGAGCTAGCCCTATCAAACATTCAGTACTTC
CASSVELALSNIQYF
>TRBD2|TRBV7-8|.|TRBJ2-7
TGTGCCAGCAGCCCCCTCCGGGGGGGCCTCTCCTACGAGCAGTACTTC
CASSPLRGGLSYEQYF
>TRBD2|TRBV4-2|.|TRBJ2-7
TGTGCCAGCAGCCAAGATCTAGCGGGGGGCTCCTACGAGCAGTACTTC
CASSQDLAGGSYEQYF
>TRBD2|TRBV29-1|.|TRBJ2-7
TGCAGCGTTAGCCTAGCGGGAGTTAAAAATGAGCAGCTCTTC
CSVSLAGVKNEQLF
>.|TRBV9|many|TRBJ1-6
TGTGCCAGCAGCGTAGGTACAGTTAATTCACCCCTCCACTTT
CASSVGTVNSPLHF
>.|TRBV10-2|.|TRBJ2-2
TGCGCCAGCAGTAAGACAGGGAGGCGTACCGGGGAGCTGTTTTTT
CASSKTGRRTGELFF
>.|TRBV20-1|.|TRBJ2-5
TGCAGTGCTAGCTCCCCAGAGACCCAGTACTTC
CSASSPETQYF
>.|TRBV7-2|.|TRBJ2-3
TGTGCCAGCAGCGCCGCCAAGGCAGATACGCAGTATTTT
CASSAAKADTQYF
>TRBD1|TRBV5-5|.|TRBJ1-2
TGTGCCAGCAGCTTCGGACAGGGGGTTTACTATGGCTACACCTTC
CASSFGQGVYYGYTF
>.|TRBV20-1|.|TRBJ2-3
TGCAGTGCTAGGAAGTCCGGGACTGGCACAGATACGCAGTATTTT
CSARKSGTGTDTQYF
>TRBD2|TRBV5-1|.|TRBJ2-1
TGCGCCAGCAGCTTGGGTGGCGGACTAGCGGCTGAGGGGCAGTTCTTC
CASSLGGGLAAEGQFF
>TRBD2|TRBV6-2/TRBV6-3|.|TRBJ2-5
TGTGCCAGCAGTCAACTGGGGACTAGCGGGGCCTACCAAGAGACCCAGTACTTC
CASSQLGTSGAYQETQYF
>TRBD2|TRBV20-1|.|TRBJ2-7
TGCAGTGCTAGACCGTCGCTAGCGGGAGTCACACCCTACGAGCAGTACTTC
CSARPSLAGVTPYEQYF
>.|TRBV30|.|TRBJ2-7
TGTGCCTGGAGTCCGGAGGGTTTCAGCTACGAGCAGTACTTC
CAWSPEGFSYEQYF
>.|TRBV21-1|.|TRBJ1-2
TGTGCCAGCAGCAATGGGTACAGGGTTTCTTATGGCTACACCTTC
CASSNGYRVSYGYTF
>TRBD2|TRBV12-3/TRBV12-4|.|TRBJ2-1
TGTGCCATCCCGTCGGGACTAGCGAGTAATGAGCGGTTCTTC
CAIPSGLASNERFF
>.|TRBV5-1|.|TRBJ2-7
TGCGCCAGCAGCTTGGGGTGGGACGACGAGCAGTACTTC
CASSLGWDDEQYF
>.|TRBV2|few|TRBJ2-1
TGTGCCAGCAGTGAAAGGCACAATGAGCAGTTCTTC
CASSERHNEQFF
>TRBD2|TRBV12-3/TRBV12-4|.|TRBJ2-5
TGTGCCAGCAGTCCCACCGGGACTAGCGGGGTAGAGACCCAGTACTTC
CASSPTGTSGVETQYF
>.|TRBV5-1|.|TRBJ2-1
TGCGCCAGCTCCCGGCGGCCCTTAAAGCAGTTCTTC
CASSRRPLKQFF